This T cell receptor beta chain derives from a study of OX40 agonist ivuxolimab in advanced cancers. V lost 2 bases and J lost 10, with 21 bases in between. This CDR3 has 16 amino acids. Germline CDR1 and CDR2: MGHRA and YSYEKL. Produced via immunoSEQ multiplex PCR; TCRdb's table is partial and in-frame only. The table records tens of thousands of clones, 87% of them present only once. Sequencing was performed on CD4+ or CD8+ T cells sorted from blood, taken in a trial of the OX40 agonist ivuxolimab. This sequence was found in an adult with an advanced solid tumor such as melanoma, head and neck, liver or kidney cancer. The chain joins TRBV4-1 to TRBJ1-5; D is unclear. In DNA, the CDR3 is TGCGCCAGCAGCCAAACTGGCGACACCCCACTGGGACCCCAGCATTTT. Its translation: CASSQTGDTPLGPQHF.